This passage covers 8 T cell receptor beta chains from one sample sequenced in a study of metastatic and nonmetastatic thyroid tumors. Thyroid surgery took place with no prior treatment in any patient. TCRdb ran MiXCR on the PCR reads. In the table there are about 41,000 clones, about 24% of which are singletons. What was sequenced was tumor tissue. These receptors all come from a female donor with papillary thyroid cancer or a benign thyroid nodule (not recorded which). Some clones in this sample may be carry-over from other donors' samples.

The chain uses TRBV4-2 and TRBJ1-2, with D perhaps matching TRBD1 (5 bases). The V gene's germline CDR1 is LGHNA and CDR2 YNFKEQ. The CDR3 covers 17 residues. V lost 4 bases to trimming and J lost 0 bases, with 18 bases between them. The CDR3 DNA sequence: TGTGCCAGCAGCCCCCGAGGAAGGGACCTTACTAACTATGGCTACACCTTC. It yields the protein CASSPRGRDLTNYGYTF.

Details on this clone: Germline and junction disagree at one end, which may indicate a read error. V usage is TRBV10-1 and J usage is TRBJ1-1, with TRBD1 matching 8 bases. Germline CDR1 is WNHNN and CDR2 is SYGVQD (reference sequence). This CDR3 comprises 14 residues. The CDR3 DNA reads TGCGCCAGCATGAAAGGACAGGGCTCCACTGAATCTTCCTTT. As protein: CASMKGQGSTESSF.

This clone was seen a few times. The chain combines TRBV20-1 with TRBJ2-5, with 7 bases matching TRBD2. CDR1 and CDR2 (germline): DFQATT, SNEGSKA (reference sequence). J gave up 0 bases and V 5 bases, and 6 bases lay outside the gene matches. The CDR3 extends over 14 amino acids. In nucleotides, the CDR3 is TGCAGTGCTCTCCAAGCGGGATACCAAGAGACCCAGTACTTC. This translates into CSALQAGYQETQYF.

This clone was observed a handful of times. The chain has TRBV2 and TRBJ2-3; weak D call: TRBD2 (6 bases). The CDR3 loop spans 18 amino acids. Germline CDR1 reads SNHLY; CDR2 reads FYNNEI. V lost 8 bases, J lost 2 bases, and 26 bases lay in between. The DNA for the CDR3 is TGTGCCAGCGGGAGGCGGGGACTCACCCTACTTTCCACAGATACGCAGTATTTT. Amino acids: CASGRRGLTLLSTDTQYF.

The chain couples TRBV6-6 to TRBJ2-7; tentatively, D is TRBD2 (7 bases). This CDR3 is built from 18 residues. V shed 5 bases and J shed 5 bases, with 28 bases lying between them. Germline V gene data show CDR1 as MNHNY and CDR2 as SVGAGI (reference sequence). CDR3 bases: TGTGCCAGCAGTCCCCACCTTACGCCGGGACCCGGGGGGCACGAGCAGTACTTC. Its translation is CASSPHLTPGPGGHEQYF.

The chain carries TRBV28 and TRBJ2-5, with D uncertain. The CDR3 is 14 residues long. Germline CDR1 and CDR2: MDHEN and SYDVKM. Trimming pared 6 bases from V and 5 bases from J, leaving 16 bases between. CDR3 sequence: CASSDISWGETQYF. In DNA form, the CDR3 reads TGTGCCAGCAGCGACATCTCCTGGGGTGAGACCCAGTACTTC.

This clone was detected many times. The chain employs TRBV13 and TRBJ2-3; unclear D gene. Trimming pared 2 bases from V and 3 bases from J, leaving 12 bases between. Germline CDR1 and CDR2: PRHDT and FYEKMQ (reference sequence). The CDR3 length is 15 residues. CDR3 in DNA: TGTGCCAGCAGCTTAACTGTTATGACAACAGATACGCAGTATTTT. This codes for CASSLTVMTTDTQYF.

As to this clone: Because the CDR3 is missing its conserved closing phenylalanine or tryptophan, this is likely a read error. The chain joins TRBV20-1 to TRBJ2-7, with TRBD2 identical over 9 bases. The junction had 11 bases not matched to a gene; V was cut back by 6 bases and J by 2 bases. The CDR3 is 15 amino acids. Germline loops: CDR1 DFQATT, CDR2 SNEGSKA (reference sequence). The DNA of the CDR3 is TGCAGTGCCCGCGACACTAGCGGGTCCACCTACGAGCAGTACCTC. It is translated as CSARDTSGSTYEQYL.